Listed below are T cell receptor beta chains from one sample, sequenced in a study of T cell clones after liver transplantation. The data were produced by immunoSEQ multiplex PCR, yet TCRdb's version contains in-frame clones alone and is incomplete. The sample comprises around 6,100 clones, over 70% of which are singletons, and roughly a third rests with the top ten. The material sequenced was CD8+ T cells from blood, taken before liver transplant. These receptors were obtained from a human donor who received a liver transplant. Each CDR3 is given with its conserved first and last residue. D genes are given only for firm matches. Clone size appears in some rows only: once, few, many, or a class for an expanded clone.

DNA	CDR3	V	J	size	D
TGCAGCCCGGTCGAGGGAGACAGGACGTACTTC	CSPVEGDRTYF	TRBV29-1	TRBJ2-7	-	-
TGTGCCAGCAGTTGGGGCCTAGAGCAGTACTTC	CASSWGLEQYF	TRBV28	TRBJ2-7	-	-
TGTGCCAGCAGCGTAGTGGATGGGACAGGGGGTTTGGCTGAAGCTTTCTTT	CASSVVDGTGGLAEAFF	TRBV9	TRBJ1-1	-	TRBD1
TGTGCCAGCAGCTCAGGGGGCCTGGCCGGGGAGCTGTTTTTT	CASSSGGLAGELFF	TRBV7-3	TRBJ2-2	-	TRBD1
TGTGCCAGCAGCGTTCGGGCGGGACAAACCTCCTACAATGAGCAGTTCTTC	CASSVRAGQTSYNEQFF	TRBV9	TRBJ2-1	-	-
TGTGCCAGCAGCCCCGGAGGGGGGAGTTTAGATACGCAGTATTTT	CASSPGGGSLDTQYF	TRBV7-2	TRBJ2-3	-	-
TGTGCTAGTGGTTGGGGGGGGACCGGGGAGCTGTTTTTT	CASGWGGTGELFF	TRBV12-5	TRBJ2-2	-	TRBD2
TGCGCCAGCAGCCCAGTGGGGGGTTCCTACAATGAGCAGTTCTTC	CASSPVGGSYNEQFF	TRBV4-3	TRBJ2-1	-	-
TGCGCCAGCAGAAGCGGGGCGAACACCGGGGAGCTGTTTTTT	CASRSGANTGELFF	TRBV4-3	TRBJ2-2	-	TRBD2
TGTGCCAGCAGCCCGAGGGGGTGGGACACTGAAGCTTTCTTT	CASSPRGWDTEAFF	TRBV5-5	TRBJ1-1	-	-
TGTGCCAGCAGTTTGGAAGCGGGAGGGCAGTTCTTC	CASSLEAGGQFF	TRBV28	TRBJ2-1	-	TRBD2
TGTGCCAGCAGCGTAGCCGCAGGGCAGCCCCAGCATTTT	CASSVAAGQPQHF	TRBV9	TRBJ1-5	-	-
TGTGCCAGCTTGGGTACCCAAGAGACCCAGTACTTC	CASLGTQETQYF	TRBV2	TRBJ2-5	-	-
TGTGCCAGCATTGCGGACAGGGGGTTGGATGAGCAGTTCTTC	CASIADRGLDEQFF	TRBV7-9	TRBJ2-1	-	TRBD1
TGTGCCAGCGGCCGGGGGGACACTGAGCAGTTCTTC	CASGRGDTEQFF	TRBV11-1	TRBJ2-1	-	-
TGTGCCAGCAGTTACTCCTGGAGAAGGGGGCGTAGTGAAGCTTTCTTT	CASSYSWRRGRSEAFF	TRBV6-5	TRBJ1-1	-	TRBD1
TGTGCCAGTAGTCCTCAGAGGAGGGGGACACTCTACGAGCAGTACTTC	CASSPQRRGTLYEQYF	TRBV19	TRBJ2-7	-	-
TGCGCCAGCAGCCAAAAATTGGGGACAGGGGGCGGCGAGCAGTACTTC	CASSQKLGTGGGEQYF	TRBV4-1	TRBJ2-7	-	TRBD1
TGTGCCAGCTGCTCAATGTCCTCGGAGCCCCAGCATTTT	CASCSMSSEPQHF	TRBV7-9	TRBJ1-5	-	-
TGTGCCAGCAGCTTAATTGGCGGGAGGCCTTTACAAGAGACCCAGTACTTC	CASSLIGGRPLQETQYF	TRBV7-3	TRBJ2-5	-	TRBD2
TGTGCCAGCAGTCGGAGCTCCTACAATGAGCAGTTCTTC	CASSRSSYNEQFF	TRBV7-4	TRBJ2-1	-	-
TGCAGCGTTGAGGGAGCCAGGACTCGACAGCCTCGTGAGCAGTTCTTC	CSVEGARTRQPREQFF	TRBV29-1	TRBJ2-1	-	-
TGTGCCAGCAGTTTGGACAGGGGAGGGTCACCCCTCCACTTT	CASSLDRGGSPLHF	TRBV6-6	TRBJ1-6	-	TRBD1
TGTGCCAGCTCAAAACGAGTTAGTTTTCAAGCTTTCTTT	CASSKRVSFQAFF	TRBV18	TRBJ1-1	once	-
TGTGCCAGCAGCTTAGTTAGCGGGGTCTCCAATGAGCAGTTCTTC	CASSLVSGVSNEQFF	TRBV7-2	TRBJ2-1	large	TRBD2
TGTGCCAGCAGCCAAGTAGGGAACTATGGCTACACCTTC	CASSQVGNYGYTF	TRBV14	TRBJ1-2	-	-
TGTGCCAGTAGTATCACAGGGGGCGCGGAGAAAAATCAGCCCCAGCATTTT	CASSITGGAEKNQPQHF	TRBV19	TRBJ1-5	-	TRBD1
TGTGCCAGTAAGGGGGACAGGGGGTATTTAAACTATGGCTACACCTTC	CASKGDRGYLNYGYTF	TRBV19	TRBJ1-2	-	TRBD1
TGTGCCAGCAGCCGAGGGGGTAACGGTTACGAGCAGTACTTC	CASSRGGNGYEQYF	TRBV28	TRBJ2-7	-	-
TGTGCCAGCAGCTTGGGGGACAGGGGTTACGAGCAGTACTTC	CASSLGDRGYEQYF	TRBV5-4	TRBJ2-7	-	TRBD1
TGTGCCACCAGCACCCGCGGGGGACAAAGGGACCAAGAGACCCAGTACTTC	CATSTRGGQRDQETQYF	TRBV15	TRBJ2-5	-	-
TGTGCCAGCAGCTCCCTAGGGGACACTGAAGCTTTCTTT	CASSSLGDTEAFF	TRBV7-9	TRBJ1-1	-	-
TGCGCCAGCAGCCAAGATCCCCCTCCAGCCACGAACACCGGGGAGCTGTTTTTT	CASSQDPPPATNTGELFF	TRBV4-3	TRBJ2-2	-	-
TGCGCCAGCAGCCAAGCCCCAGGACTAGCGGTACAAGAGACCCAGTACTTC	CASSQAPGLAVQETQYF	TRBV4-3	TRBJ2-5	few	TRBD2
TGTGCCACCTATGAACAAGGAACTAACTATGGCTACACCTTC	CATYEQGTNYGYTF	TRBV6-1	TRBJ1-2	-	-
TGTGCCAGCAGTTTTGGCAGAATCACTGAAGCTTTCTTT	CASSFGRITEAFF	TRBV28	TRBJ1-1	few	-
TGTGCCAGCAGTGTTGGGGTTGCAGGGGAGACCCAGTACTTC	CASSVGVAGETQYF	TRBV6-1	TRBJ2-5	-	-
TGTGCCAGCAGCTACCTAGCGGGAGAAGAGACCCAGTACTTC	CASSYLAGEETQYF	TRBV7-8	TRBJ2-5	-	TRBD2
TGTGCCAGCAGCCCTAGGGGAAGGGGGTACCAAGAGACCCAGTACTTC	CASSPRGRGYQETQYF	TRBV7-3	TRBJ2-5	-	-
TGTGCCAGCAGAACTTCCGGCCTTAAAGAGACCCAGTACTTC	CASRTSGLKETQYF	TRBV11-2	TRBJ2-5	once	-
TGTGCCAGCAGTCAATCTACAGGGCGGGAGACCCAGTACTTC	CASSQSTGRETQYF	TRBV7-2	TRBJ2-5	-	-
TGTGCCAGCAGGCTACAGGGGGCTTACAATGAGCAGTTCTTC	CASRLQGAYNEQFF	TRBV28	TRBJ2-1	-	TRBD1
TGTGCCAGCAGTTACTCGGGGGGCTCTGGGGCCAACGTCCTGACTTTC	CASSYSGGSGANVLTF	TRBV6-5	TRBJ2-6	once	-
TGTGCCAGTAGTATAGATCTATCTTCGGGTTTAACTAGCACAGATACGCAGTATTTT	CASSIDLSSGLTSTDTQYF	TRBV19	TRBJ2-3	-	-
TGCGCCAGCAGCCAAGGAGGGCCCAATTCACCCCTCCACTTT	CASSQGGPNSPLHF	TRBV4-1	TRBJ1-6	-	-
TGTGCCAGCAGCCCCCTCTGGGGGGGAAATGAGCAGTTCTTC	CASSPLWGGNEQFF	TRBV7-2	TRBJ2-1	-	TRBD2
TGTGCCAGCAGGACTACAGGGGGGAGCAATCAGCCCCAGCATTTT	CASRTTGGSNQPQHF	TRBV7-2	TRBJ1-5	medium-sized	TRBD1
TGTGCCAGCAGCCCAAGACTAGCGGACTACAATGAGCAGTTCTTC	CASSPRLADYNEQFF	TRBV7-8	TRBJ2-1	few	TRBD2
TGTGCCAGCAGTTTAGTAGGGGTCGGTGAGCAGTTCTTC	CASSLVGVGEQFF	TRBV27	TRBJ2-1	few	-
TGTGCCAGCAGTTTAGGCCCGGGCGCAAACACTGAAGCTTTCTTT	CASSLGPGANTEAFF	TRBV28	TRBJ1-1	-	-
TGTGCCACTGAGCCACGACCTGGGGAGCTGTTTTTT	CATEPRPGELFF	TRBV19	TRBJ2-2	medium-sized	-
TGTGCCAGCAGCTTAGGGGGCGGCTATAATTCACCCCTCCACTTT	CASSLGGGYNSPLHF	TRBV7-9	TRBJ1-6	-	-
TGCGCCAGCGTAGGCAGATCGAACACTGAAGCTTTCTTT	CASVGRSNTEAFF	TRBV4-1	TRBJ1-1	-	-
TGTGCCAGCAGTTTAGGAAGGAGGGGAACCCAGTACTTC	CASSLGRRGTQYF	TRBV27	TRBJ2-5	-	-
TGTGCCAGCAGCCAAGAGGGGCAGTCTGGGGCCAACGTCCTGACTTTC	CASSQEGQSGANVLTF	TRBV4-2	TRBJ2-6	few	-
TGTGCCTGGACTAACGACAGGGGGCACTACTTCTTC	CAWTNDRGHYFF	TRBV30	TRBJ2-1	-	TRBD1
TGCGCCAGCAGCTTGAGATTAGGGGCGCCTGAAGCTTTCTTT	CASSLRLGAPEAFF	TRBV5-1	TRBJ1-1	-	-
TGTGCCAGCGGGACAGACCACGAGCAGTACTTC	CASGTDHEQYF	TRBV6-5	TRBJ2-7	-	TRBD1
TGTGCCATCAGTGTGGGGAGGTGGGGCACCGGGGAGCTGTTTTTT	CAISVGRWGTGELFF	TRBV10-3	TRBJ2-2	-	-